This T cell receptor beta chain was found in a study of PD-L1 blockade in urothelial cancer. In the study overall: Median blood clonality was around 0.08, with 75,000 to 100,000 unique TCRs.

This CDR3 spans 15 amino acids. V lost 2 bases and J 1 base, leaving 13 bases between the germline ends. Looked up from germline, CDR1 is GTSNPN and CDR2 is SVGIG (reference sequence). Time point in this sample: peripheral blood 6 weeks after treatment start. Sequenced by immunoSEQ multiplex PCR; TCRdb stores in-frame clones only, minus some. The data contain about 36,000 clones, more than 75% of them singletons. The sequenced sample was PBMCs, obtained around atezolizumab (anti-PD-L1) treatment. The V and J genes are TRBV30 and TRBJ2-3, with D perhaps matching TRBD2 (6 bases). This TCR was recovered from a man in his forties or fifties with urothelial cancer. This chain's CDR3 is CAWSLTWGGTDTQYF. The CDR3 DNA follows: TGTGCCTGGAGTTTGACCTGGGGGGGCACAGATACGCAGTATTTT.